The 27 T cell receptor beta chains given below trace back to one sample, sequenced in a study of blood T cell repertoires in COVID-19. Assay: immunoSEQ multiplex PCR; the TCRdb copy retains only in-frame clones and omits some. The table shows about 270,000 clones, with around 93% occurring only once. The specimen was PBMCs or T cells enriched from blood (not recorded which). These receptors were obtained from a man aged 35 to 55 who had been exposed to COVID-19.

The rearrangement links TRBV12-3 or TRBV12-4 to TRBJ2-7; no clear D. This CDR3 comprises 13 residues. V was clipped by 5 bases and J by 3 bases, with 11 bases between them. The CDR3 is CASSLTPGYEQYF. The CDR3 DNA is TGTGCCAGCAGTCTCACCCCGGGCTACGAGCAGTACTTC.

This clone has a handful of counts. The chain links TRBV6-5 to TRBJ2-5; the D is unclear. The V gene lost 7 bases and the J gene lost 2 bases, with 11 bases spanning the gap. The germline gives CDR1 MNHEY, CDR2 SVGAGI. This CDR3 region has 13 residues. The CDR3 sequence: CASINNPQETQYF. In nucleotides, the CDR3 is TGTGCCAGCATCAACAACCCTCAAGAGACCCAGTACTTC.

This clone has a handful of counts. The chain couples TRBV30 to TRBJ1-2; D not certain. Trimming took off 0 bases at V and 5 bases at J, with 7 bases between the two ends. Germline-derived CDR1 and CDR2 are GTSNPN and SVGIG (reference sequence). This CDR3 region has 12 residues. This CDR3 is CAWSVSGYGYTF. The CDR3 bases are TGTGCCTGGAGTGTCTCGGGATATGGCTACACCTTC.

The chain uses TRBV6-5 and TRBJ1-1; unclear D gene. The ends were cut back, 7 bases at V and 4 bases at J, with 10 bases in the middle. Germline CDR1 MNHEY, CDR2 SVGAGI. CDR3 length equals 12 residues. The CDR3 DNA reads TGTGCCAGCATGAGGGAGAGCACTGAAGCTTTCTTT. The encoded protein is CASMRESTEAFF.

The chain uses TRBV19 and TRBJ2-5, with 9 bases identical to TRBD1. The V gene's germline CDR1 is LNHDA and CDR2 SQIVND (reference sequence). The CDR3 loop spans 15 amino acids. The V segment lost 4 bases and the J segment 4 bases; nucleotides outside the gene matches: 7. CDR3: CASSTGTGKRETQYF. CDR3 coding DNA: TGTGCCAGTAGTACCGGGACAGGGAAGAGAGAGACCCAGTACTTC.

The CDR3 here is CASSPGLADEQFF. CDR3 coding DNA: TGTGCCAGTAGCCCCGGACTAGCGGATGAGCAGTTCTTC. The chain combines TRBV19 with TRBJ2-1; 10 bases fit TRBD2. Per the germline V gene, CDR1 is LNHDA and CDR2 is SQIVND (reference sequence). V dropped 6 bases and J dropped 8; count of bases not matched to a gene: 4. This CDR3 comprises 13 residues.

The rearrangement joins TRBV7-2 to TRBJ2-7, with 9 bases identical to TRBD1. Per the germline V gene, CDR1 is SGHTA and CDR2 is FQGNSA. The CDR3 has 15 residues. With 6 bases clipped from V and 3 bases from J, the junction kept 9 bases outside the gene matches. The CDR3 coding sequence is TGTGCCAGCAGTAGTTACAGGGGGCAAAACTACGAGCAGTACTTC. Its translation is CASSSYRGQNYEQYF. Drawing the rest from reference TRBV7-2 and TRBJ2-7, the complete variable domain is GAGVSQSPSNKVTEKGKDVELRCDPISGHTALYWYRQSLGQGLEFLIYFQGNSAPDKSGLPSDRFSAERTGGSVSTLTIQRTQQEDSAVYLCASSSYRGQNYEQYFGPGTRLTVT.

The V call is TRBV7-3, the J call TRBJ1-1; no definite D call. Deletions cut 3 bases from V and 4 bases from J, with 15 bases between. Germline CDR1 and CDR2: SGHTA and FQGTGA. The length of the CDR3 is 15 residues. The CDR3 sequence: CASSFGGGIFTEAFF. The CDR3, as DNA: TGTGCCAGCAGCTTCGGCGGAGGAATTTTCACTGAAGCTTTCTTT.

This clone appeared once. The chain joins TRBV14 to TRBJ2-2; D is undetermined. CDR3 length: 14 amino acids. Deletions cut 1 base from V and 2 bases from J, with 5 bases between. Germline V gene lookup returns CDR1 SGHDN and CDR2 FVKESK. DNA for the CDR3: TGTGCCAGCAGCCAAGCAGAAAACACCGGGGAGCTGTTTTTT. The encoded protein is CASSQAENTGELFF.

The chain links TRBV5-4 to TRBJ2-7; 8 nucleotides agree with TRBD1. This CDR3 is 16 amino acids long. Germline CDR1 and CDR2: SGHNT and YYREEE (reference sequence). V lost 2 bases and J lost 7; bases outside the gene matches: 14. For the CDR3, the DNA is TGTGCCAGCAGCTTTAAGGGCCAAACAGGGGGACAGGAGCAGTACTTC. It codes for CASSFKGQTGGQEQYF. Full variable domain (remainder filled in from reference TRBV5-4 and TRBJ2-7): ETGVTQSPTHLIKTRGQQVTLRCSSQSGHNTVSWYQQALGQGPQFIFQYYREEENGRGNFPPRFSGLQFPNYSSELNVNALELDDSALYLCASSFKGQTGGQEQYFGPGTRLTVT.

The DNA of the CDR3 is TGTGCCAGCAGCTTAGCACTTGGACAGACGAACACCGGGGAGCTGTTTTTT. It codes for CASSLALGQTNTGELFF. This chain links TRBV7-9 with TRBJ2-2; tentative D call: TRBD1 (6 bases). V lost 0 bases to trimming and J lost 0 bases, with 11 bases between them. The CDR3 runs 17 residues. Germline V gene lookup returns CDR1 SEHNR and CDR2 FQNEAQ (reference sequence). Based on the CDR3 plus reference TRBV7-9 and TRBJ2-2, the full variable domain is DTGVSQNPRHKITKRGQNVTFRCDPISEHNRLYWYRQTLGQGPEFLTYFQNEAQLEKSRLLSDRFSAERPKGSFSTLEIQRTEQGDSAMYLCASSLALGQTNTGELFFGEGSRLTVL.

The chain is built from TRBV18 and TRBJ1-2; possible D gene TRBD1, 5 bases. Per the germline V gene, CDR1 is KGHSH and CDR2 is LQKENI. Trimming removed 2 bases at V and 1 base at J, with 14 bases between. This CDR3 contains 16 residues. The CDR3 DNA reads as TGTGCCAGCTCACCAAGTGACAGTCCCCTTAACTATGGCTACACCTTC. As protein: CASSPSDSPLNYGYTF.

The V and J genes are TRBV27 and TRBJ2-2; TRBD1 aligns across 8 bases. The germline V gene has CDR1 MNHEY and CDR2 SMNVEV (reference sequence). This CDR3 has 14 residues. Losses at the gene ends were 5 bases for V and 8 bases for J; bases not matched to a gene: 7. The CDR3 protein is CASSGQGGIGELFF. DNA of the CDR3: TGTGCCAGCAGTGGACAGGGTGGGATTGGGGAGCTGTTTTTT.

The CDR3 nucleotides read TGTGCCAGCAGTTTTATATCGGCTAGCGGTTACAATGAGCAGTTCTTC. It specifies CASSFISASGYNEQFF. The chain uses TRBV27 and TRBJ2-1, with 7 bases lining up with TRBD2. The ends lost 3 bases at V and 4 bases at J; junction bases unmatched: 9. Germline loops: CDR1 MNHEY, CDR2 SMNVEV (reference sequence). CDR3 size: 16 residues.

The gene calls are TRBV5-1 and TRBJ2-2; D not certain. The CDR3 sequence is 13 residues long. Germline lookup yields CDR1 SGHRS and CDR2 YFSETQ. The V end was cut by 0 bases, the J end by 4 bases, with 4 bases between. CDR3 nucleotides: TGCGCCAGCAGCTTGGCACTCACCGGGGAGCTGTTTTTT. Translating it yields CASSLALTGELFF.

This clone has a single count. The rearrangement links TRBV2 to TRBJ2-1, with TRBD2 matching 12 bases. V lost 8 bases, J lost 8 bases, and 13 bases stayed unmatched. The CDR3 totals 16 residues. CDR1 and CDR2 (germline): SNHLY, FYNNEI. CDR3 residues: CASPGTASGRVDEQFF. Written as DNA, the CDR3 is TGTGCCAGCCCTGGGACAGCTAGCGGGAGGGTGGATGAGCAGTTCTTC.

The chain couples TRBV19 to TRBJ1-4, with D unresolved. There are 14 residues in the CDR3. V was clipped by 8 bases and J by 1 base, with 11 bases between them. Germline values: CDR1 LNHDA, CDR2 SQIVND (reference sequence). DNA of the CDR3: TGTGCCAGTTTGGGGAGACGAACTAATGAAAAACTGTTTTTT. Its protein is CASLGRRTNEKLFF.

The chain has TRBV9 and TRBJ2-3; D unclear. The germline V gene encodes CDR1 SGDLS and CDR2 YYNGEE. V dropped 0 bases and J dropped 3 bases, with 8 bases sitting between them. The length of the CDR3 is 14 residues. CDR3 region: CASSVGSFTDTQYF. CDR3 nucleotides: TGTGCCAGCAGCGTAGGCAGTTTTACAGATACGCAGTATTTT.

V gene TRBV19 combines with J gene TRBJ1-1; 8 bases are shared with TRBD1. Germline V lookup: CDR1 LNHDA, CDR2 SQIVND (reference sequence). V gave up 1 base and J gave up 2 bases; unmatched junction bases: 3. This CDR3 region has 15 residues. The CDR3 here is CASSIAGGYNTEAFF. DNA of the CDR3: TGTGCCAGTAGTATAGCAGGGGGCTATAACACTGAAGCTTTCTTT.

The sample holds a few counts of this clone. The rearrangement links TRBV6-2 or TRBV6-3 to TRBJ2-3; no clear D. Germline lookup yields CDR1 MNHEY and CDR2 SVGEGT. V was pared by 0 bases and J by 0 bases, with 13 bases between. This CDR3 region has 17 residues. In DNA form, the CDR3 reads TGTGCCAGCAGTTACTCGAGCAGCGACTTTAGCACAGATACGCAGTATTTT. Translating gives CASSYSSSDFSTDTQYF.

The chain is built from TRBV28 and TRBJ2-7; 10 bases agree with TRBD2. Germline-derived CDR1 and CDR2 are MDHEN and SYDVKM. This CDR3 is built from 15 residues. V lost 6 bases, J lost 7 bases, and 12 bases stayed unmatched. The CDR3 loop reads CASRESGRALGEQYF. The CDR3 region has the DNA TGTGCCAGCAGAGAGAGCGGGAGGGCCCTAGGGGAGCAGTACTTC. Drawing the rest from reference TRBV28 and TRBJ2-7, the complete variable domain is DVKVTQSSRYLVKRTGEKVFLECVQDMDHENMFWYRQDPGLGLRLIYFSYDVKMKEKGDIPEGYSVSREKKERFSLILESASTNQTSMYLCASRESGRALGEQYFGPGTRLTVT.

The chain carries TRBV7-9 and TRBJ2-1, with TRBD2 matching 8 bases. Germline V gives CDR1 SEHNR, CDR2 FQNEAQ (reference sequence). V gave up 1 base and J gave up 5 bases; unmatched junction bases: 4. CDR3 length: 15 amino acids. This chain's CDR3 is CASSLGGGRNNEQFF. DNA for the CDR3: TGTGCCAGCAGCTTAGGTGGCGGGAGGAACAATGAGCAGTTCTTC.

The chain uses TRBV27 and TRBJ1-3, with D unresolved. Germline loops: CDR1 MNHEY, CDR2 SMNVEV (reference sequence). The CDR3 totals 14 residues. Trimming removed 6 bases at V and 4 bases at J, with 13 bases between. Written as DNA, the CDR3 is TGTGCCAGCAGCGGTGTCGGAGGGGGAAACACCATATATTTT. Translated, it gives CASSGVGGGNTIYF.

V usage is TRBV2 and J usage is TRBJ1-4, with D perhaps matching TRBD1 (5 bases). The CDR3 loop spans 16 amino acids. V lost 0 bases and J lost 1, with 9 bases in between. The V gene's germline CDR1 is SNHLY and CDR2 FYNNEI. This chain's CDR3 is CASSEAGRGTNEKLFF. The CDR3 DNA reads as TGTGCCAGCAGTGAAGCTGGTAGGGGAACTAATGAAAAACTGTTTTTT.

For the CDR3, the DNA is TGCAGCGTTGAAGAGGGAACAGGGGACAACTACTATGGCTACACCTTC. Encoded protein: CSVEEGTGDNYYGYTF. The chain is built from TRBV29-1 and TRBJ1-2, with TRBD1 identical over 7 bases. CDR3 size: 16 residues. J was trimmed by 3 bases and V by 0 bases; bases with no gene match: 10. Germline CDR1 SQVTM, CDR2 ANQGSEA.

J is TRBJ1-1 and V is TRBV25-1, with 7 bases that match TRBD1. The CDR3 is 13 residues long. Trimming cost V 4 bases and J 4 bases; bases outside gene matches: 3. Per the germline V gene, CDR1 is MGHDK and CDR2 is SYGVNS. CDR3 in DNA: TGTGCCAGCAGTGCAGACAGGGTCACTGAAGCTTTCTTT. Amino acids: CASSADRVTEAFF.

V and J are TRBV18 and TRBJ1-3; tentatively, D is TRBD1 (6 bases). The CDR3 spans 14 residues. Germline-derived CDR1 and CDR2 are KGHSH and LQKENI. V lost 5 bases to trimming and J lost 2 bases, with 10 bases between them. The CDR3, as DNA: TGTGCCAGCTCAGAGAGGACAGCTGGAAACACCATATATTTT. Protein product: CASSERTAGNTIYF.